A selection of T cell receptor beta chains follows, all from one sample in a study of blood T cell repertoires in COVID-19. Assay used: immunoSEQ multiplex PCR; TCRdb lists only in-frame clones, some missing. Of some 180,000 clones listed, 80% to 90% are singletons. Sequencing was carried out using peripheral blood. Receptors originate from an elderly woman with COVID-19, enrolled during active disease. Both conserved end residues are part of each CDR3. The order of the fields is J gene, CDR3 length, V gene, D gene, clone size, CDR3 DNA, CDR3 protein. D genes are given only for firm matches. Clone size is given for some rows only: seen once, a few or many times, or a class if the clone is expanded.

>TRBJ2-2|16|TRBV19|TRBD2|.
TGTGCCAGTAGTATACGGACTAGCGGAGCCGCCGGGGAGCTGTTTTTT
CASSIRTSGAAGELFF
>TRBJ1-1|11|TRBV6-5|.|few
TGTGCCAGCAGTACCGGGAAAAGTTTTCCTTTT
CASSTGKSFPF
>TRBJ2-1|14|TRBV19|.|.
TGTGCCAGTAACGGGGACAACGGCTACAATGAGCAGTTCTTC
CASNGDNGYNEQFF
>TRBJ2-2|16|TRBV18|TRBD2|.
TGTGCCAGCTCAACACTAGCGGGAGACGTCTCCGGGGAGCTGTTTTTT
CASSTLAGDVSGELFF
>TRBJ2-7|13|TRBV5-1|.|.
TGCGCCAGCAGCTTGTGGGAAGCGGCCGAGCAGTACTTC
CASSLWEAAEQYF
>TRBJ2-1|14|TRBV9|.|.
TGTGCCAGCAGCCCTGCCGGGTCCTACAATGAGCAGTTCTTC
CASSPAGSYNEQFF
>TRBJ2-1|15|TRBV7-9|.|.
TGTGCCAGCAGCTTAAACGGGGATAGATACAATGAGCAGTTCTTC
CASSLNGDRYNEQFF
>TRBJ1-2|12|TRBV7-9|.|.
TGTGCCAGCAGCCCAGGGGACTATGGCTACACCTTC
CASSPGDYGYTF
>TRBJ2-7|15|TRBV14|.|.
TGTGCCAGCAGCCAAGATCTCAGGGCAAGCTACGAGCAGTACTTC
CASSQDLRASYEQYF
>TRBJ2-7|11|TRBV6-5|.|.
TGTGCCACCAGACAGTCCTACGAGCAGTACTTC
CATRQSYEQYF
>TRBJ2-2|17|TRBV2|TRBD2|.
TGTGCCAGCAGCTCCGAGCGGGGGCCCCTCAACACCGGGGAGCTGTTTTTT
CASSSERGPLNTGELFF
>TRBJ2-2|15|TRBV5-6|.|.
TGTGCCAGCAGCTGGTTGGGGGGTAACACCGGGGAGCTGTTTTTT
CASSWLGGNTGELFF
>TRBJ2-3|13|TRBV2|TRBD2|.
TGTGCCAGGACTAGCGGGAGGTCAGATACGCAGTATTTT
CARTSGRSDTQYF
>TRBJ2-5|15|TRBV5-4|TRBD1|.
TGTGCCAGCAGCACTCGACAGGGGGCGGGGGAGACCCAGTACTTC
CASSTRQGAGETQYF
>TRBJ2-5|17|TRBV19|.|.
TGTGCCAGTAGTATAAGCCCCGGGCGGGCTGGGCAAGAGACCCAGTACTTC
CASSISPGRAGQETQYF
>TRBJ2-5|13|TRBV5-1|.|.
TGCGCCAGCAGCTTGGCAGGGTCAGAGACCCAGTACTTC
CASSLAGSETQYF
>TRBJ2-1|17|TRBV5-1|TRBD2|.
TGCGCCAGCAGCTTGGATCCGGCTAGCGGAACCTACAATGAGCAGTTCTTC
CASSLDPASGTYNEQFF
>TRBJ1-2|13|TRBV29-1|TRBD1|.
TGCAGCGTGGACAGGGAAGGGGGCTATGGCTACACCTTC
CSVDREGGYGYTF
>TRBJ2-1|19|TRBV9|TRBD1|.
TGTGCCAGCAGCGTAGCCTGGACAGGGGGCCTCCTGGGTTACAATGAGCAGTTCTTC
CASSVAWTGGLLGYNEQFF
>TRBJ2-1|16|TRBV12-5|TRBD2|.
TGTGCTAGTGGAAACGGGGCTAGCGGGACGTACAATGAGCAGTTCTTC
CASGNGASGTYNEQFF
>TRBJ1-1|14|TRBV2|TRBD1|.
TGTGCCAGCAAGCAACAGGGGGGGAACACTGAAGCTTTCTTT
CASKQQGGNTEAFF
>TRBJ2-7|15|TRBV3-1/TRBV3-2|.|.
TGTGCCAGCAGCGGCTGGGCGCAGGTGATTTACGAGCAGTACTTC
CASSGWAQVIYEQYF
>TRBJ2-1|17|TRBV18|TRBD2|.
TGTGCCAGCTCACGCCTGGAGCGGGGGGGCTCCAGGAATGAGCAGTTCTTC
CASSRLERGGSRNEQFF
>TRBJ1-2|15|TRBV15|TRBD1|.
TGTGCCACCAGCCTGGGTGGACAGGGGGGAGGTGGCTACACCTTC
CATSLGGQGGGGYTF
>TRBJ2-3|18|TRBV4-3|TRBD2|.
TGCGCCAGCAGCCAAGATTCCAGCGGGGCAGGGTGGTACGGGACGCAGTATTTT
CASSQDSSGAGWYGTQYF
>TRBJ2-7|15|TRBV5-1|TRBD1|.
TGCGCCAGCAGCTTGGAGGGACAGGGGGCTTACGAGCAGTACTTC
CASSLEGQGAYEQYF
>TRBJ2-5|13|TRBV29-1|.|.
TGCAGCGTTGGAGGCTTAGTCCGGGAGACCCAGTACTTC
CSVGGLVRETQYF
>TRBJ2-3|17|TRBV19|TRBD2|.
TGTGCCAGTAGTACCGGAATAGCGGGGGGATTACCAGATACGCAGTATTTT
CASSTGIAGGLPDTQYF
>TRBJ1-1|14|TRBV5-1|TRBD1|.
TGCGCCAGCACTATAACAGGGGGCATCGCTGAAGCTTTCTTT
CASTITGGIAEAFF
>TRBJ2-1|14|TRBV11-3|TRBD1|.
TGTGCCAGCAGCCGCTCGACAGGGTACAATGAGCAGTTCTTC
CASSRSTGYNEQFF
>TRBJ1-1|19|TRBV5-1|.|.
TGCGCCAGCAGCAAGCTCCCCTCTTCTAGGTATCGTTTGGACACTGAAGCTTTCTTT
CASSKLPSSRYRLDTEAFF
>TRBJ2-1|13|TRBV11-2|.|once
TGTGCCAGCAGCCTCGGACATTACAATGAGCAGTTCTTC
CASSLGHYNEQFF
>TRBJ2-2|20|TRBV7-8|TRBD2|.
TGTGCCAGCAGCCTAATGGGACTAGCGGAATCTTTCTGGAACACCGGGGAGCTGTTTTTT
CASSLMGLAESFWNTGELFF
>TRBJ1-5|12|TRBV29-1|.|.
TGCAGCCCGCAGGGGACCGATCAGCCCCAGCATTTT
CSPQGTDQPQHF
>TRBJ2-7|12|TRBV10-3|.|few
TGTGCCATCAGCCCCTCAACTTCCGAGCAGTACTTC
CAISPSTSEQYF
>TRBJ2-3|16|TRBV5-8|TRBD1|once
TGTGCCAGCAGCCGAAGACAGGGGTCTCGCACAGATACGCAGTATTTT
CASSRRQGSRTDTQYF
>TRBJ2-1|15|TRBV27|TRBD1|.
TGTGCCAGCAGTTTACGGACAGGGATCCGTAATGAGCAGTTCTTC
CASSLRTGIRNEQFF
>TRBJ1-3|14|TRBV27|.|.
TGTGCCAGCAGTTTAGCGGGGGCCGGAAACACCATATATTTT
CASSLAGAGNTIYF
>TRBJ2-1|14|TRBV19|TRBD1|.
TGTGCCAGTAGTGTGGGACAGGATTACAATGAGCAGTTCTTC
CASSVGQDYNEQFF
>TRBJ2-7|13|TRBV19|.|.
TGTGCCAGTATAGCCCCAGGGACCTACGAGCAGTACTTC
CASIAPGTYEQYF
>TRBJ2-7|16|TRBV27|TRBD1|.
TGTGCCAGCAGGAGTGGCGGCGGGACAGGGGACTACGAGCAGTACTTC
CASRSGGGTGDYEQYF
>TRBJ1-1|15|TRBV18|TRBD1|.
TGTGCCAGCTCACCGACAGGGTCCAGGAACACTGAAGCTTTCTTT
CASSPTGSRNTEAFF
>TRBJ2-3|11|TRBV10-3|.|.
TGTGCCGTCAACAGGGAAGATACGCAGTATTTT
CAVNREDTQYF
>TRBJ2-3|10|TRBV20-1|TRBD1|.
TGCAGTGCTTACCGGGACAGGCAGTATTTT
CSAYRDRQYF
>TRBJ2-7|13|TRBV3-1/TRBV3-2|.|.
TGTGCCAGTAGGGACTCCAGCTCCTACGAGCAGTACTTC
CASRDSSSYEQYF
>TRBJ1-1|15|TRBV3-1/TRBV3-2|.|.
TGTGCCAGCAGCCAAGGAGGCAGACCAAATTTAGAAGCTTTCTTT
CASSQGGRPNLEAFF
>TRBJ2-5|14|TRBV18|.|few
TGTGCCAGCTCACCATTAGGGGCAGGAGAGACCCAGTACTTC
CASSPLGAGETQYF
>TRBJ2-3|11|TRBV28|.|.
TGTGCCAGCAGTTCTAGCTATACGCAGTATTTT
CASSSSYTQYF
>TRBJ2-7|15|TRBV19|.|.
TGTGCCAGTAGACCTAGCCGGGACACAACCTACGAGCAGTACTTC
CASRPSRDTTYEQYF
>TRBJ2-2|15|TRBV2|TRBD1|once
TGTGCCAGCAGAGGGAACAGGGGTATAGGCGGGGAGCTGTTTTTT
CASRGNRGIGGELFF
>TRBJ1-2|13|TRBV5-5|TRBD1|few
TGTGCCAGCAGCTTAACAGGGGGAAATGGCTACACCTTC
CASSLTGGNGYTF
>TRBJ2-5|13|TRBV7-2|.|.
TGTGCCAGCAGCTTAGTAGTATTGGAGACCCAGTACTTC
CASSLVVLETQYF
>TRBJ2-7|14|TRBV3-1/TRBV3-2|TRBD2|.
TGTGCCAGCAGCCGCGGGACTAGCGGATACGAGCAGTACTTC
CASSRGTSGYEQYF
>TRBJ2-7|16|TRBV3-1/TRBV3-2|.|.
TGTGCCAGCAGCCAAGACTACACCGGGACTCACTACGAGCAGTACTTC
CASSQDYTGTHYEQYF
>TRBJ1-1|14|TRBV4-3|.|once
TGCGCCAGCAGCCGGCAAATCAAAAACACTGAAGCTTTCTTT
CASSRQIKNTEAFF